These 21 T cell receptor beta chains came from one sample sequenced in a study of shared clonotypes between healthy human individuals. Profiling relied on immunoSEQ multiplex PCR, and the TCRdb table lists in-frame clones only, not all of them. The repertoire has about 2.1 million clones, over 85% of them found once; the top ten carry more than 1.5%. Terminally differentiated effector memory CD45RA+ cells were excluded from the naive CD8 cells, which were CD45RO-negative and positively selected for CCR7. Sequencing was carried out using naive CD8+ T cells from PBMCs. These receptors were collected from a man aged 18 to 29 in good health. Some clones in this sample may be carry-over from other donors' samples.

The chain links TRBV10-1 to TRBJ1-1; D gene uncertain. In germline, CDR1 is WNHNN, CDR2 SYGVQD (reference sequence). This CDR3 is 12 amino acids long. V gave up 3 bases and J gave up 5 bases, with 7 bases separating them. The CDR3 sequence: CASSDYGTEAFF. The CDR3 DNA is TGCGCCAGCAGTGATTACGGGACTGAAGCTTTCTTT.

This clone was seen a single time. The rearrangement joins TRBV4-1 to TRBJ1-2; D is unclear. The CDR3 covers 15 residues. Trimming removed 4 bases at V and 3 bases at J, with 15 bases between. In germline, CDR1 is MGHRA, CDR2 YSYEKL. CDR3 amino acids: CASSPHLTSDYGYTF. The DNA of the CDR3 is TGCGCCAGCAGCCCTCACCTAACCAGCGACTATGGCTACACCTTC.

The CDR3 DNA reads TGTGCCAGCAGTGACCCCGGGGGGTTCTTC. It specifies CASSDPGGFF. The chain combines TRBV6-1 with TRBJ2-1; the D gene is possibly TRBD2 (6 bases). Germline loops: CDR1 MNHNS, CDR2 SASEGT. The length of the CDR3 is 10 residues. With 3 bases removed from V and 15 bases from J, the gap between germline ends came to 9 bases.

The chain employs TRBV10-2 and TRBJ1-2, with TRBD1 matching over 7 bases. This CDR3 has 12 residues. The germline V gene has CDR1 WSHSY and CDR2 SAAADI. After removal of 6 bases from V and 6 bases from J, the junction contained 4 bases not matched to a gene. The CDR3 is CASSTGAHGYTF. CDR3 in DNA: TGCGCCAGCAGCACAGGGGCCCATGGCTACACCTTC.

V and J are TRBV27 and TRBJ1-2, with D unclear. Germline values: CDR1 MNHEY, CDR2 SMNVEV (reference sequence). The CDR3 runs 13 residues. The ends were cut back, 3 bases at V and 7 bases at J, with 12 bases in the middle. The CDR3 DNA follows: TGTGCCAGCAGTTTCTTCTCTGGAGGTGGCTACACCTTC. It encodes CASSFFSGGGYTF.

The V and J genes are TRBV27 and TRBJ2-1; 9 bases agree with TRBD2. The trim removed 5 bases at V and 10 bases at J, leaving 12 bases unmatched. Looked up from germline, CDR1 is MNHEY and CDR2 is SMNVEV (reference sequence). The length of the CDR3 is 15 residues. The CDR3, as DNA: TGTGCCAGCAGTCTCAGGGGCGGGAGGGGGTACGAGCAGTTCTTC. Translation: CASSLRGGRGYEQFF.

The J gene is TRBJ2-7, the V gene TRBV5-1, with TRBD2 identical over 7 bases. J lost 6 bases, V lost 4 bases, and 10 bases had no gene match. Germline V lookup: CDR1 SGHRS, CDR2 YFSETQ. The length of the CDR3 is 14 residues. CDR3 bases: TGCGCCAGCAGCCCTGGGAGGGGTCCCCCCGAGCAGTACTTC. Translating it yields CASSPGRGPPEQYF.

This chain links TRBV11-2 with TRBJ2-7; D not certain. Trimming left V 0 bases short and J 3 bases short, with 18 bases between. The CDR3 is 17 residues long. CDR1 and CDR2 (germline): SGHAT, FQNNGV. In DNA form, the CDR3 reads TGTGCCAGCAGCTTAGATCTCCGGGTCTTCGCTGACTACGAGCAGTACTTC. Its protein product is CASSLDLRVFADYEQYF.

The chain carries TRBV18 and TRBJ2-1; D may be TRBD1 (6 bases). The CDR3 is 16 residues long. Trimming took off 3 bases at V and 2 bases at J, with 14 bases between the two ends. The V gene's germline CDR1 is KGHSH and CDR2 LQKENI. DNA of the CDR3: TGTGCCAGCTCACCCAGCCCGGGACAAGCCTACAATGAGCAGTTCTTC. It encodes CASSPSPGQAYNEQFF.

This clone showed up just once. This chain uses TRBV9 with TRBJ1-2; 7 nucleotides agree with TRBD1. The V segment lost 3 bases and the J segment 8 bases; nucleotides outside the gene matches: 13. Germline-derived CDR1 and CDR2 are SGDLS and YYNGEE. The CDR3 runs 15 residues. The CDR3 here is CASSAWDSPGGGYTF. The CDR3 region has the DNA TGTGCCAGCAGCGCCTGGGACAGCCCAGGGGGGGGCTACACCTTC. Looking up the rest from reference TRBV9 and TRBJ1-2 gives the full variable domain: DSGVTQTPKHLITATGQRVTLRCSPRSGDLSVYWYQQSLDQGLQFLIQYYNGEERAKGNILERFSAQQFPDLHSELNLSSLELGDSALYFCASSAWDSPGGGYTFGSGTRLTVV.

The rearrangement uses TRBV4-3 and TRBJ2-1, with a weak D call TRBD2 (6 bases). This CDR3 is built from 17 residues. Germline-derived CDR1 and CDR2 are LGHNA and YSLEER. The germline V and J ends were trimmed by 3 bases and 2 bases, with 17 bases remaining between them. The CDR3 nucleotides are TGCGCCAGCAGCCAGGGCCGTAGCGGTTATACCTACAATGAGCAGTTCTTC. Translation: CASSQGRSGYTYNEQFF.

The rearrangement uses TRBV7-9 and TRBJ1-1, with TRBD1 matching over 8 bases. The CDR3 is made up of 13 amino acids. In germline, CDR1 is SEHNR, CDR2 FQNEAQ (reference sequence). J was trimmed by 6 bases and V by 3 bases; bases with no gene match: 3. The CDR3 here is CASSFWDRSEAFF. DNA for the CDR3: TGTGCCAGCAGCTTTTGGGACAGGTCTGAAGCTTTCTTT.

The chain is built from TRBV30 and TRBJ1-1; D is unresolved. CDR3 size: 11 residues. With 1 base removed from V and 4 bases from J, the gap between germline ends came to 4 bases. CDR1 is GTSNPN and CDR2 is SVGIG in the germline V gene (reference sequence). The CDR3 spells CAWSALTEAFF. CDR3 coding DNA: TGTGCCTGGAGTGCCCTCACTGAAGCTTTCTTT.

The sample holds a few counts of this clone. The chain joins TRBV13 to TRBJ1-1; weak D call: TRBD1 (6 bases). CDR1 is PRHDT, CDR2 FYEKMQ, per germline (reference sequence). With 5 bases removed from V and 7 bases from J, the gap between germline ends came to 11 bases. The CDR3 length is 12 residues. The DNA for the CDR3 is TGTGCCAGCAGCCCGGGGGGCAGTGAAGCTTTCTTT. This gives the protein CASSPGGSEAFF.

This clone was seen just once. The gene calls are TRBV4-3 and TRBJ1-1; 7 nucleotides match TRBD1. The CDR3 is 15 residues long. V dropped 6 bases and J dropped 5; count of bases not matched to a gene: 12. Germline CDR1 LGHNA, CDR2 YSLEER. The CDR3 region is CASRPREGARTEAFF. As DNA, the CDR3 is TGCGCCAGCAGACCCCGGGAGGGGGCGCGAACTGAAGCTTTCTTT.

The chain combines TRBV13 with TRBJ2-4; D gene ambiguous. V lost 5 bases to trimming and J lost 0 bases, with 23 bases between them. Germline V gene sequence: CDR1 PRHDT, CDR2 FYEKMQ (reference sequence). This CDR3 has 19 residues. CDR3 sequence: CASSPLNLGANLAKNIQYF. The CDR3, as DNA: TGTGCCAGCAGCCCCCTAAATCTGGGCGCAAATCTAGCCAAAAACATTCAGTACTTC. Filled out from reference TRBV13 and TRBJ2-4, the complete variable domain reads AAGVIQSPRHLIKEKRETATLKCYPIPRHDTVYWYQQGPGQDPQFLISFYEKMQSDKGSIPDRFSAQQFSDYHSELNMSSLELGDSALYFCASSPLNLGANLAKNIQYFGAGTRLSVL.

The rearrangement uses TRBV5-5 and TRBJ2-7; 9 bases line up with TRBD1. Germline V lookup: CDR1 SGHKS, CDR2 YYEKEE (reference sequence). V was pared by 9 bases and J by 7 bases, with 11 bases of the junction left unmatched. CDR3 length equals 13 residues. The CDR3 DNA reads as TGTGCCACGCGGACAGGGGTATCAGGAGAGCAGTACTTC. This translates into CATRTGVSGEQYF. The variable domain in full, completed from reference TRBV5-5 and TRBJ2-7, reads DAGVTQSPTHLIKTRGQQVTLRCSPISGHKSVSWYQQVLGQGPQFIFQYYEKEERGRGNFPDRFSARQFPNYSSELNVNALLLGDSALYLCATRTGVSGEQYFGPGTRLTVT.

In the case of this clone: One end of the junction varies from germline; a read error may be responsible. The CDR3 DNA reads TGTGCCAGCGTAGAGAACATTGAAGCTTTCTTT. Its translation: CASVENIEAFF. J is TRBJ1-1 and V is TRBV28; D is unresolved. This CDR3 contains 11 residues. The V gene's germline CDR1 is MDHEN and CDR2 SYDVKM.

CDR3 sequence: CASSETVEETQYF. In DNA, the CDR3 is TGTGCCAGCAGTGAGACAGTTGAGGAGACCCAGTACTTC. The chain uses TRBV28 and TRBJ2-5; tentatively, D is TRBD1 (5 bases). There are 13 residues in the CDR3. V shed 5 bases and J shed 5 bases, with 12 bases lying between them. The germline CDR1 and CDR2 sequences are MDHEN and SYDVKM. Using reference TRBV28 and TRBJ2-5 for the parts outside the CDR3, the full variable domain is DVKVTQSSRYLVKRTGEKVFLECVQDMDHENMFWYRQDPGLGLRLIYFSYDVKMKEKGDIPEGYSVSREKKERFSLILESASTNQTSMYLCASSETVEETQYFGPGTRLLVL.

The rearrangement joins TRBV23-1 to TRBJ1-3; D unclear. TRBV23-1 is recorded as an ORF, its role being uncertain. The CDR3 consists of 11 residues. The V gene lost 4 bases and the J gene lost 6 bases, with 4 bases spanning the gap. The CDR3 DNA follows: TGCGCCAGCAGTCCTGCAAACACCATATATTTT. Translating it yields CASSPANTIYF.

Turning to this clone: This specimen includes other DNA sequences encoding the same CDR3. The rearrangement joins TRBV28 to TRBJ2-7; D perhaps matches TRBD1 (5 bases). CDR1 and CDR2 (germline): MDHEN, SYDVKM. This CDR3 has 14 amino acids. V lost 5 bases to trimming and J lost 3 bases, with 14 bases between them. The chain's CDR3 is CASSLQGLDYEQYF. The DNA of the CDR3 is TGTGCCAGCAGTCTTCAGGGTTTGGACTACGAGCAGTACTTC.